This T cell receptor beta chain was observed in a study of T cell repertoires in aging, cancer and after chemotherapy. TRB rearrangements spanning V, D and J were amplified using mixed TRB-A/B primers. MiXCR was run by TCRdb on the multiplex PCR reads, yielding one entry per CDR3 protein. Of several hundred distinct CDR3 sequences in the sample, approximately 19% were seen once. This clonotype counts as medium-sized. Peripheral blood genomic DNA, not sorted cells or RNA, was the template. The CDR3 consists of 14 residues. Trimming removed 5 bases from V and 4 bases from J; junction bases left unmatched: 3. The germline gives CDR1 DFQATT, CDR2 SNEGSKA (reference sequence).

This clonotype originated in a human donor with a blood cancer. Sequencing used blood. This sequence joins TRBV20-1 and TRBJ2-1; TRBD2 matches 12 bases. The CDR3 region has the DNA TGCAGTGCTTGGGGGACTAGCGGGTACAATGAGCAGTTCTTC. This sequence encodes CSAWGTSGYNEQFF.